The 9 T cell receptor beta chains below come from one sample, sequenced in a study of blood T cell repertoires in COVID-19 (dated by TCRdb to about 2020). Libraries were constructed by the immunoSEQ multiplex PCR assay. TCRdb re-hosts the immuneACCESS table, in-frame sequences only. Its copies lack some clones; in the studies checked, an unresolved V gene accounts for under half of them, and the cause for the rest is not known. In all, the sample holds 190,000 or so clones, and roughly 89% of those were seen once. Approximately 6.7% of the sample goes to the ten largest clones. Sequencing was carried out using peripheral blood. The receptor source for this set is a middle-aged man with acute or convalescent COVID-19.

This chain links TRBV6-2 or TRBV6-3 with TRBJ2-5, with 13 bases that match TRBD2. From germline, CDR1 is MNHEY and CDR2 SVGEGT. CDR3 length: 15 residues. The V gene end was trimmed by 6 bases and the J gene end by 7 bases; junction bases not matched to a gene: 8. The CDR3 here is CASSLGLAGEMTQYF. DNA for the CDR3: TGTGCCAGCAGCCTCGGACTAGCGGGGGAAATGACCCAGTACTTC.

The chain recombines TRBV10-3 with TRBJ2-7; 11 bases are a match to TRBD1. Unmatched junction bases numbered 5, after V lost 2 bases and J lost 5 bases. The CDR3 sequence is 15 residues long. Per the germline V gene, CDR1 is ENHRY and CDR2 is SYGVKD. Here the CDR3 reads CAISETGTGGHEQYF. CDR3 DNA sequence: TGTGCCATCAGTGAGACCGGGACAGGGGGGCACGAGCAGTACTTC.

This rearrangement joins TRBV19 to TRBJ1-4; unclear D gene. CDR1 and CDR2 from the germline V gene are LNHDA and SQIVND (reference sequence). Deletions cut 9 bases from V and 5 bases from J, with 10 bases between. The CDR3 consists of 12 residues. As DNA, the CDR3 is TGTGCCAGCTCGCCGCTAAATGAAAAACTGTTTTTT. Its translation is CASSPLNEKLFF.

The chain uses TRBV7-2 and TRBJ2-5; 9 bases are shared with TRBD2. Trimming removed 5 bases from V and 5 bases from J; junction bases left unmatched: 9. CDR1 is SGHTA, CDR2 FQGNSA, per germline. The CDR3 has 15 amino acids. This CDR3 is CASSSGGSSWETQYF. CDR3 nucleotide sequence: TGTGCCAGCAGCAGCGGGGGGTCTTCTTGGGAGACCCAGTACTTC.

The chain uses TRBV15 and TRBJ2-5, with a tentative D call TRBD1 (6 bases). With 2 bases removed from V and 5 bases from J, the gap between germline ends came to 18 bases. The CDR3 contains 16 residues. Germline V gene lookup returns CDR1 LNHNV and CDR2 YYDKDF (reference sequence). CDR3: CATSRRTVSLAETQYF. CDR3 nucleotides: TGTGCCACCAGCAGACGGACAGTATCCCTTGCGGAGACCCAGTACTTC.

The chain recombines TRBV6-5 with TRBJ1-1; tentatively, D is TRBD1 (6 bases). V was shortened by 2 bases and J by 2 bases, with 9 bases between the two germline ends. The CDR3 loop spans 14 amino acids. The V gene's germline CDR1 is MNHEY and CDR2 SVGAGI. CDR3: CASSYAQGNTEAFF. The CDR3 nucleotides are TGTGCCAGCAGTTACGCACAGGGAAACACTGAAGCTTTCTTT.

The rearrangement uses TRBV24-1 and TRBJ1-2; 10 bases fit TRBD1. The CDR3 has 16 residues. The V gene end was trimmed by 7 bases and the J gene end by 8 bases; junction bases not matched to a gene: 15. CDR1 and CDR2 from the germline V gene are KGHDR and SFDVKD. Here the CDR3 DNA reads TGTGCCACCAGCTACGGGACAGGGGTTGGGTTGGAAGGCTACACCTTC. Translating it yields CATSYGTGVGLEGYTF.

The CDR3 is CASEIDRTGYEQYF. In DNA form, the CDR3 reads TGTGCCAGCGAAATTGACAGGACTGGGTACGAGCAGTACTTC. The chain is built from TRBV18 and TRBJ2-7, with D possibly matching TRBD1 (6 bases). This CDR3 comprises 14 residues. V lost 8 bases and J lost 4, with 18 bases in between. Germline V gives CDR1 KGHSH, CDR2 LQKENI.

The rearrangement uses TRBV27 and TRBJ1-1, with 8 positions matching TRBD1. Losses at the gene ends were 3 bases for V and 4 bases for J; bases not matched to a gene: 4. The CDR3 is 14 residues long. Germline V gene lookup returns CDR1 MNHEY and CDR2 SMNVEV (reference sequence). CDR3 loop: CASSLVQGATEAFF. The DNA for the CDR3 is TGTGCCAGCAGTTTGGTTCAGGGGGCCACTGAAGCTTTCTTT.